This T cell receptor (beta chain) was found in a study of blood T cell repertoires in COVID-19. The overall study: From the United States, Italy and Spain came samples of acute and convalescent COVID-19. PBMCs, B-cell-depleted T cells, or T cells provided the cDNA or gDNA that made up the material.

The CDR3 consists of 16 residues. V shed 0 bases, J shed 3 bases, and the junction held 2 bases outside the gene matches. The V gene's germline CDR1 is MGHRA and CDR2 YSYEKL. The authors' processing: Using reference gene primer amplification, nucleated cell counts were estimated. The table came from immunoSEQ multiplex PCR; TCRdb's copy has only in-frame clones and leaves some out. V and J calls plus clone size are reproduced from that table; the DNA served to infer D and trimming. The sample has roughly 350,000 clones, around nine tenths seen once. This sequence was found in a woman aged 18-29 years who had recovered from COVID-19. V gene TRBV4-1 combines with J gene TRBJ1-5; 10 nucleotides align to TRBD1. The sequenced sample was peripheral blood. The CDR3 DNA reads TGCGCCAGCAGCCAAGAGGGGACAGGGGACAATCAGCCCCAGCATTTT. The encoded protein is CASSQEGTGDNQPQHF.